This TCR beta chain was obtained from a study of graft-versus-host responses after intestinal transplantation. This table comes from immunoSEQ multiplex PCR, and its TCRdb copy is limited to in-frame clones, with some not included. The repertoire holds 70,000 to 80,000 clones, with 90% as singletons. A word on this clone: Its antigen is unknown.

Germline CDR1 reads SNHLY; CDR2 reads FYNNEI. The CDR3 covers 13 residues. J gave up 4 bases and V 6 bases, and 5 bases lay outside the gene matches. V usage is TRBV2 and J usage is TRBJ2-7; 8 positions match TRBD2. The starting material was unstimulated CD8+ T cells sorted from spleen or lymph node cells, obtained before intestinal transplant. The receptor was isolated from a human donor who received an intestinal transplant. Written as DNA, the CDR3 is TGTGCCAGCAGGGGACTAGAGGGTTACGAGCAGTACTTC. Amino acids: CASRGLEGYEQYF. Together with reference TRBV2 and TRBJ2-7, the CDR3 gives the full variable domain: EPEVTQTPSHQVTQMGQEVILRCVPISNHLYFYWYRQILGQKVEFLVSFYNNEISEKSEIFDDQFSVERPDGSNFTLKIRSTKLEDSAMYFCASRGLEGYEQYFGPGTRLTVT.